The source of this T cell receptor (beta chain) is a study of T cell responses to AZD1222 COVID-19 vaccine. Profiled with immunoSEQ multiplex PCR; TCRdb holds only in-frame clones, not every one. The repertoire holds approximately 180,000 clones, with around 94% as singletons. CDR3 length equals 14 residues. In germline, CDR1 is GTSNPN, CDR2 SVGIG (reference sequence). With V trimmed by 3 bases and J by 4 bases, 2 bases remained unmatched. The TCR comes from an adult who received the MenACWY meningococcal vaccine as a control. Sample: peripheral blood, taken 28 days after the second dose of the MenACWY control vaccine. The chain couples TRBV30 to TRBJ2-3; 12 positions agree with TRBD2. The CDR3 here is CAWRLAGGSDTQYF. The CDR3 DNA follows: TGTGCCTGGAGGCTAGCGGGAGGGTCAGATACGCAGTATTTT.